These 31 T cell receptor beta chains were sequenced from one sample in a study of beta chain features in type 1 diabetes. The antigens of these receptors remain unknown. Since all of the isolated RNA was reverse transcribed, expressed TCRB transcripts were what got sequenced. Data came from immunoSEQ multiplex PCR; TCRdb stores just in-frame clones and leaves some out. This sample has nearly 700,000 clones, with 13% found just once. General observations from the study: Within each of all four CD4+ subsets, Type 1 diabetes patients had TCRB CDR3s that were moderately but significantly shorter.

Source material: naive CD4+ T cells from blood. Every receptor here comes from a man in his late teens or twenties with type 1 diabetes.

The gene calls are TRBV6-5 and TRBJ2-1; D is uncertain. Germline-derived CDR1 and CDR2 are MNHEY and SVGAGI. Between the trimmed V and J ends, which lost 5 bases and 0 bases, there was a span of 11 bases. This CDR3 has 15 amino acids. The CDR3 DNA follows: TGTGCCAGCAGTGCCTCCTCGAGCTCCTACAATGAGCAGTTCTTC. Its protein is CASSASSSSYNEQFF.

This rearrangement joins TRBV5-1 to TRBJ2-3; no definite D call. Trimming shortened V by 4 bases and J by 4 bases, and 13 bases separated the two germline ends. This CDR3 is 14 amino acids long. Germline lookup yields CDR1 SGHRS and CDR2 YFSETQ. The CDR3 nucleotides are TGCGCCAGCAGCACCCTGTCCCTTCCAGATACGCAGTATTTT. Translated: CASSTLSLPDTQYF.

The CDR3 region has the DNA TGTGCCAGCAGCCCCGGACAGGGAGTGAACATTCAGTACTTC. This translates into CASSPGQGVNIQYF. The chain couples TRBV7-3 to TRBJ2-4, with 8 bases matching TRBD1. Germline CDR1 and CDR2: SGHTA and FQGTGA. This CDR3 is 14 amino acids long. V shed 5 bases, J shed 7 bases, and the junction held 7 bases outside the gene matches.

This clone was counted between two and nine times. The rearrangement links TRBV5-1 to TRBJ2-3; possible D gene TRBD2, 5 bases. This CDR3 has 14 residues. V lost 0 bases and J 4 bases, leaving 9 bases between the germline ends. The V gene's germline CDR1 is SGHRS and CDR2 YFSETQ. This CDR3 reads CASSLGADSDTQYF. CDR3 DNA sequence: TGCGCCAGCAGCTTGGGGGCGGACTCAGATACGCAGTATTTT.

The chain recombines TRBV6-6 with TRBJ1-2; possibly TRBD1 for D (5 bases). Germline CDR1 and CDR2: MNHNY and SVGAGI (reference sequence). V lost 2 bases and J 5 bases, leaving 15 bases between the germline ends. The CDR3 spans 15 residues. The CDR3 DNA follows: TGTGCCAGCAGTTACACAACCCGGGACGAATATGGCTACACCTTC. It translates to CASSYTTRDEYGYTF.

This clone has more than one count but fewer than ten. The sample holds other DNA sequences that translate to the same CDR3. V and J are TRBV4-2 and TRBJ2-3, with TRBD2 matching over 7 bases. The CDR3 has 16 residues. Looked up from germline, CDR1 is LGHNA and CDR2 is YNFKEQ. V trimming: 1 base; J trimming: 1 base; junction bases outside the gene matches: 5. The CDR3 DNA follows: TGTGCCAGCAGCCAAGGGGAGGGTGGGGGCACAGATACGCAGTATTTT. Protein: CASSQGEGGGTDTQYF.

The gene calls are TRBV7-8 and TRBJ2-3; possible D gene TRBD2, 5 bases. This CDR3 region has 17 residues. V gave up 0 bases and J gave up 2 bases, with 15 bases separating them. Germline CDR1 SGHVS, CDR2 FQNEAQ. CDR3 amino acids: CASSLASGLGATDTQYF. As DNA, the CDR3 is TGTGCCAGCAGCTTAGCGAGCGGCCTAGGAGCCACAGATACGCAGTATTTT.

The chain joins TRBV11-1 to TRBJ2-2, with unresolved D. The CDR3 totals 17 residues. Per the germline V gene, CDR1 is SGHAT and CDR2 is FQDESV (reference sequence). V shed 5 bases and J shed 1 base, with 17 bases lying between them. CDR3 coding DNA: TGTGCCAGCAGCCCTCACCGGGCCACCCTGAACACCGGGGAGCTGTTTTTT. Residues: CASSPHRATLNTGELFF.

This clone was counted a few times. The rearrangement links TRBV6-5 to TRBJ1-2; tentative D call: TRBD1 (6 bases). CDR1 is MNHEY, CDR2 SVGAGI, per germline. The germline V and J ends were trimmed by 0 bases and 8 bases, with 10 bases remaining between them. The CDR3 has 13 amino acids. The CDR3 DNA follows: TGTGCCAGCAGTTACTCGGGGGCGCTGGGCTACACCTTC. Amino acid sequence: CASSYSGALGYTF.

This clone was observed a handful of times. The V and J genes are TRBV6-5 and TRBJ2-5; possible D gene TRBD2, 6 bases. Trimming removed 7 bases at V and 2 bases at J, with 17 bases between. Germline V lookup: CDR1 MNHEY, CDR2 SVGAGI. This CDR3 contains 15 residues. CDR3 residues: CASTNVAAKQETQYF. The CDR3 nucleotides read TGTGCCAGCACCAACGTAGCGGCGAAACAAGAGACCCAGTACTTC.

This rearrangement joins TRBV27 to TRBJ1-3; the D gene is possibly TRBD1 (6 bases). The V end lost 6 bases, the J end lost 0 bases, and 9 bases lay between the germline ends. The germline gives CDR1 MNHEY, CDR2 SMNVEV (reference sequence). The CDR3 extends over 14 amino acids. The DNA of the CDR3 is TGTGCCAGCAGGGGGACAAGCTCTGGAAACACCATATATTTT. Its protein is CASRGTSSGNTIYF.

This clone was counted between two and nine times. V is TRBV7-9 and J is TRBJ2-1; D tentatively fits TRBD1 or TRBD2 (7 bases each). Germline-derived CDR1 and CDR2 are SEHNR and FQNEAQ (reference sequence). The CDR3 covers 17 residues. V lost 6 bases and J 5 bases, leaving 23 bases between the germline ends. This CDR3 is CASSPPDVQGRDNEQFF. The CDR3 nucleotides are TGTGCCAGCAGTCCACCTGACGTACAGGGGAGGGACAATGAGCAGTTCTTC. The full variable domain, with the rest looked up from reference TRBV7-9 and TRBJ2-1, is DTGVSQNPRHKITKRGQNVTFRCDPISEHNRLYWYRQTLGQGPEFLTYFQNEAQLEKSRLLSDRFSAERPKGSFSTLEIQRTEQGDSAMYLCASSPPDVQGRDNEQFFGPGTRLTVL.

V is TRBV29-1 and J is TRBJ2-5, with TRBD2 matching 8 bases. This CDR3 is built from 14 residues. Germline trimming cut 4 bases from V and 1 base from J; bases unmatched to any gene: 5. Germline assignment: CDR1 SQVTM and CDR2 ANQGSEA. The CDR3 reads CSVGPTSGQETQYF. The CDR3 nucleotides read TGCAGCGTTGGGCCTACTAGCGGCCAAGAGACCCAGTACTTC.

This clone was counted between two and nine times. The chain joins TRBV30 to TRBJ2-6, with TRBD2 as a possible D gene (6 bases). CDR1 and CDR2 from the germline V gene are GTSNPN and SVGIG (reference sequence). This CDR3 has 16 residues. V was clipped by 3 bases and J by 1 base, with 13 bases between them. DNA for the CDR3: TGTGCCTGGAGGCCTACCGGAGGGTCTGGGGCCAACGTCCTGACTTTC. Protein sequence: CAWRPTGGSGANVLTF.

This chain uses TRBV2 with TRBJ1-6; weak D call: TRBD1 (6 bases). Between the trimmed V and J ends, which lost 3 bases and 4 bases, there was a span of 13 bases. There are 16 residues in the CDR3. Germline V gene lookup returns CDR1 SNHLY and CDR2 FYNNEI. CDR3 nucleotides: TGTGCCAGCAGTGATGGCACAGGGCTGTATAATTCACCCCTCCACTTT. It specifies CASSDGTGLYNSPLHF. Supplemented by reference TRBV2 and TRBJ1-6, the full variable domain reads EPEVTQTPSHQVTQMGQEVILRCVPISNHLYFYWYRQILGQKVEFLVSFYNNEISEKSEIFDDQFSVERPDGSNFTLKIRSTKLEDSAMYFCASSDGTGLYNSPLHFGNGTRLTVT.

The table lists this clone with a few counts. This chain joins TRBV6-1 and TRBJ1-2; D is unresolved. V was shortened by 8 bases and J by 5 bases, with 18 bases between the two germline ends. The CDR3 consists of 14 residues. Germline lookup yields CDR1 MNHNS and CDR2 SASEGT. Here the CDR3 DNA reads TGTGCCAGCGAGCCCAGAGGGATAGGGTATGGCTACACCTTC. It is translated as CASEPRGIGYGYTF.

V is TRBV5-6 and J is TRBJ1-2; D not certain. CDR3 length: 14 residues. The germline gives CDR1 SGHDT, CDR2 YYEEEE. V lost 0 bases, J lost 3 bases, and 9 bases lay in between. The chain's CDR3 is CASSLATLDYGYTF. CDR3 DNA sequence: TGTGCCAGCAGCTTGGCCACCTTGGACTATGGCTACACCTTC.

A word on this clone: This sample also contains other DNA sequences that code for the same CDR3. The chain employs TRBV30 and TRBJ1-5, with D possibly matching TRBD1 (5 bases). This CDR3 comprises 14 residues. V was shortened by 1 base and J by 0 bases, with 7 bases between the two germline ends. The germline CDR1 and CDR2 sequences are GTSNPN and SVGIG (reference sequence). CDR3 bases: TGTGCCTGGAGTGGAGGGGTTAGCAATCAGCCCCAGCATTTT. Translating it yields CAWSGGVSNQPQHF.

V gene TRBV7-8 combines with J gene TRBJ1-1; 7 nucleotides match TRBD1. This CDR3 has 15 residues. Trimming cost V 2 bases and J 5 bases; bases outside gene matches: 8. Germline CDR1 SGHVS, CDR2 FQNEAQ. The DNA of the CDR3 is TGTGCCAGCAGCTTATTAGGGGGCCCCGCGACTGAAGCTTTCTTT. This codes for CASSLLGGPATEAFF. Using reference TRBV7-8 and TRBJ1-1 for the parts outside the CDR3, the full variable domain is GAGVSQSPRYKVAKRGQDVALRCDPISGHVSLFWYQQALGQGPEFLTYFQNEAQLDKSGLPSDRFFAERPEGSVSTLKIQRTQQEDSAVYLCASSLLGGPATEAFFGQGTRLTVV.

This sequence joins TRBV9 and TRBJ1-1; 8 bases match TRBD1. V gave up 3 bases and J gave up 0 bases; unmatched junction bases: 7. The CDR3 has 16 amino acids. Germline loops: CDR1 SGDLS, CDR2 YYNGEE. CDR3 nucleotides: TGTGCCAGCAGCGACGGGACAGGCATGTTGAACACTGAAGCTTTCTTT. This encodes CASSDGTGMLNTEAFF.

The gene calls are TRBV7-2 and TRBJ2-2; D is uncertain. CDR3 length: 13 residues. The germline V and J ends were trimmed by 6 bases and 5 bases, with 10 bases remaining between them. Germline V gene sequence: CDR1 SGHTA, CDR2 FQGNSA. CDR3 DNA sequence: TGTGCCAGCAGTCCCGACCCTACCGGGGAGCTGTTTTTT. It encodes CASSPDPTGELFF.

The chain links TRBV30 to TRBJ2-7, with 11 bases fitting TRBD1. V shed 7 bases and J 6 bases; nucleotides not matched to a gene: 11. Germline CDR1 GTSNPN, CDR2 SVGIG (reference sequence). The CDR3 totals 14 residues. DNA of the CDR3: TGTGCCTCCCTACCCCGGGACAGGGGGATCGAGCAGTACTTC. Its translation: CASLPRDRGIEQYF. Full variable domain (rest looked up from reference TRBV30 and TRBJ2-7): SQTIHQWPATLVQPVGSPLSLECTVEGTSNPNLYWYRQAAGRGLQLLFYSVGIGQISSEVPQNLSASRPQDRQFILSSKKLLLSDSGFYLCASLPRDRGIEQYFGPGTRLTVT.

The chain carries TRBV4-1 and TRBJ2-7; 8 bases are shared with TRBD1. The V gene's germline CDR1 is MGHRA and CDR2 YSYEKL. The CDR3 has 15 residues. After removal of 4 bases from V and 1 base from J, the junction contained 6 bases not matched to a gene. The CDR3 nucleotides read TGCGCCAGCAGCCCACCGGGACAGGCTTCCTACGAGCAGTACTTC. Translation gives CASSPPGQASYEQYF.

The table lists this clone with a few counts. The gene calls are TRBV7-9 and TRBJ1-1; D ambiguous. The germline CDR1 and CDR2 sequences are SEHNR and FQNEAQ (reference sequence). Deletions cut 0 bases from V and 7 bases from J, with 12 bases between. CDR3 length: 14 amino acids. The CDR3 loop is CASSLADGRGEAFF. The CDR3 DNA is TGTGCCAGCAGCTTAGCAGATGGCCGGGGTGAAGCTTTCTTT. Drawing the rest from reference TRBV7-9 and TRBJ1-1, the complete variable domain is DTGVSQNPRHKITKRGQNVTFRCDPISEHNRLYWYRQTLGQGPEFLTYFQNEAQLEKSRLLSDRFSAERPKGSFSTLEIQRTEQGDSAMYLCASSLADGRGEAFFGQGTRLTVV.

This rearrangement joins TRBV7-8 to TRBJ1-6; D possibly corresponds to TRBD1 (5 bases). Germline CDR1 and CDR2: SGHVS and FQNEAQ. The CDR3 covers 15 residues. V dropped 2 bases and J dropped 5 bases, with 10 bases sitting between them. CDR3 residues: CASSLFGTDNSPLHF. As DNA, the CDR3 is TGTGCCAGCAGCTTATTTGGGACGGATAATTCACCCCTCCACTTT.

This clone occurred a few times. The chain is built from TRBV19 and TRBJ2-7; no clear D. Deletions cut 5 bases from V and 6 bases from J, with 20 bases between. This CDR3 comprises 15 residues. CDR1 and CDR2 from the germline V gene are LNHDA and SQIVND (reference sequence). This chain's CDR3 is CASSPDVFGLGEQYF. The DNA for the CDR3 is TGTGCCAGTAGTCCTGACGTATTTGGCTTGGGCGAGCAGTACTTC.

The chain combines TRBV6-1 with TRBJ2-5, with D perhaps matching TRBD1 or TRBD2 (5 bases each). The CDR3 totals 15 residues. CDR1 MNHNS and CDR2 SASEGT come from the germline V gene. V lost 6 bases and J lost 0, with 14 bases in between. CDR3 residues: CASREDIPYQETQYF. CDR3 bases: TGTGCCAGCAGGGAGGACATTCCGTACCAAGAGACCCAGTACTTC.

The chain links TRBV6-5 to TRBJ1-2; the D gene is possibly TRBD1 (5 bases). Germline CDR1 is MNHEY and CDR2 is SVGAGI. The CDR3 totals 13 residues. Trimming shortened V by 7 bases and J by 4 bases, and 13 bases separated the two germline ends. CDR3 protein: CASNPRGGYGYTF. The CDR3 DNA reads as TGTGCCAGCAACCCACGGGGGGGCTATGGCTACACCTTC.

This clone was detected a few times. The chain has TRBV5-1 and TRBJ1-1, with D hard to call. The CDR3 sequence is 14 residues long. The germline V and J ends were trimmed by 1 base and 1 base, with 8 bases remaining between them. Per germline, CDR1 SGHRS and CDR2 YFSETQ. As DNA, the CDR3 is TGCGCCAGCAGCTTGTACCACCCGAACACTGAAGCTTTCTTT. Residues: CASSLYHPNTEAFF.

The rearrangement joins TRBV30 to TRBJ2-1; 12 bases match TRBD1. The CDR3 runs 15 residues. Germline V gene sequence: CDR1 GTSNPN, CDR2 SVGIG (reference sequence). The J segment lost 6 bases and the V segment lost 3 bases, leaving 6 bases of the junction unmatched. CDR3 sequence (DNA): TGTGCCTGGAGCCCGGGACAGGGGGCGTTCAATGAGCAGTTCTTC. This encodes CAWSPGQGAFNEQFF.

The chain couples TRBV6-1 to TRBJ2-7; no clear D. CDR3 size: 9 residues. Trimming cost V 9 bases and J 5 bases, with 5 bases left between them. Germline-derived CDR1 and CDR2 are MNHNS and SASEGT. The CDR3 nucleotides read TGTGCCAGTGCCGACGAGCAGTACTTC. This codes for CASADEQYF.